Shown below are 24 T cell receptor beta chains from a single sample sequenced in a study of blood T cell repertoires in COVID-19 (dated by TCRdb to 2019 to 2021). Library creation used the immunoSEQ multiplex PCR assay. TCRdb took this table from immuneACCESS and kept in-frame rearrangements with V and J called. Such tables lack part of the clones; where checked against another copy, unresolved V genes explain under half of the gap, and the rest is unexplained. Here the sample has about 22,000 clones; 90% occur a single time. Jointly, the top ten make up less than 3.5% of the sample. What was sequenced was peripheral blood. The receptors stem from a man in his sixties or seventies with acute or convalescent COVID-19.

The chain links TRBV5-5 to TRBJ2-1; possible D gene TRBD2, 6 bases. The CDR3 has 14 residues. The V and J ends lost 3 bases and 5 bases respectively, with 12 bases between them. Germline CDR1 is SGHKS and CDR2 is YYEKEE (reference sequence). The chain's CDR3 is CASSWGTGNNEQFF. CDR3 coding DNA: TGTGCCAGCAGCTGGGGGACTGGGAACAATGAGCAGTTCTTC.

J is TRBJ1-6 and V is TRBV27, with D perhaps matching TRBD1 (5 bases). CDR1 is MNHEY and CDR2 is SMNVEV in the germline V gene (reference sequence). The CDR3 is made up of 16 amino acids. Trimming left V 0 bases short and J 8 bases short, with 14 bases between. CDR3 region: CASSLSRGIGHSPLHF. The DNA of the CDR3 is TGTGCCAGCAGTTTATCGCGGGGGATTGGGCATTCACCCCTCCACTTT.

V is TRBV6-2 or TRBV6-3 and J is TRBJ2-1; 8 bases agree with TRBD2. With 5 bases clipped from V and 8 bases from J, the junction kept 11 bases outside the gene matches. Germline-derived CDR1 and CDR2 are MNHEY and SVGEGT. The CDR3 extends over 15 amino acids. CDR3 sequence (DNA): TGTGCCAGCAGTGCCCAAGGCCGAGCGGGGGATGAGCAGTTCTTC. Its translation: CASSAQGRAGDEQFF.

V and J are TRBV14 and TRBJ1-2; 7 bases match TRBD1. Per the germline V gene, CDR1 is SGHDN and CDR2 is FVKESK. J was trimmed by 4 bases and V by 1 base; bases with no gene match: 6. The CDR3 length is 15 residues. CDR3 nucleotides: TGTGCCAGCAGCCAAGTAGGGGGCGCGGGCTATGGCTACACCTTC. Encoded protein: CASSQVGGAGYGYTF.

This rearrangement joins TRBV5-1 to TRBJ2-5; weak D call: TRBD2 (5 bases). The CDR3 consists of 13 residues. With 0 bases removed from V and 2 bases from J, the gap between germline ends came to 5 bases. Germline V gene sequence: CDR1 SGHRS, CDR2 YFSETQ. The CDR3: CASSLGLQETQYF. The CDR3 DNA follows: TGCGCCAGCAGCTTGGGACTACAAGAGACCCAGTACTTC.

This chain joins TRBV7-2 and TRBJ2-3, with a weak D call TRBD2 (6 bases). This CDR3 is 13 amino acids long. Germline V gene sequence: CDR1 SGHTA, CDR2 FQGNSA. Between the trimmed V and J ends, which lost 5 bases and 3 bases, there was a span of 9 bases. This CDR3 is CASSHGGTDTQYF. The CDR3, as DNA: TGTGCCAGCAGCCATGGAGGGACAGATACGCAGTATTTT.

This chain uses TRBV10-2 with TRBJ2-3; 7 bases fit TRBD1. CDR1 WSHSY and CDR2 SAAADI come from the germline V gene. CDR3 size: 15 residues. Unmatched junction bases numbered 9, after V lost 3 bases and J lost 6 bases. This CDR3 reads CASSDRQGRLDTQYF. The CDR3 bases are TGCGCCAGCAGTGATAGACAGGGTCGACTGGATACGCAGTATTTT.

This clone showed up just once. The rearrangement uses TRBV28 and TRBJ2-1, with D perhaps TRBD2 (6 bases). Germline V gives CDR1 MDHEN, CDR2 SYDVKM. The V end lost 1 base, the J end lost 8 bases, and 27 bases lay between the germline ends. CDR3 length: 19 residues. In nucleotides, the CDR3 is TGTGCCAGCAGTTTATATTGGTCGCCGACGGCGGGGCCTACTTATGAGCAGTTCTTC. It specifies CASSLYWSPTAGPTYEQFF.

This clone appeared a few times. The rearrangement uses TRBV2 and TRBJ2-7, with D perhaps matching TRBD1 (5 bases). Trimming removed 7 bases from V and 2 bases from J, with 21 bases in between. CDR3 size: 16 residues. CDR1 and CDR2 (germline): SNHLY, FYNNEI. The CDR3 DNA is TGTGCCAGCAATCCCCACCCTGACAGTTACACCTACGAGCAGTACTTC. Amino acids: CASNPHPDSYTYEQYF.

CDR3 coding DNA: TGTGCCAGCAGTGGACAGGGGGCAAACACTGAAGCTTTCTTT. Its translation: CASSGQGANTEAFF. The chain uses TRBV6-6 and TRBJ1-1; the match to TRBD1 covers 11 bases. V was clipped by 5 bases and J by 2 bases; unmatched bases: 1. CDR3 length equals 14 residues. The germline V gene encodes CDR1 MNHNY and CDR2 SVGAGI (reference sequence).

V and J are TRBV25-1 and TRBJ2-3; D is perhaps TRBD2 (5 bases). This CDR3 has 13 residues. Trimming shortened V by 7 bases and J by 6 bases, and 14 bases separated the two germline ends. Germline loops: CDR1 MGHDK, CDR2 SYGVNS. The CDR3 nucleotides read TGTGCCAGCACGGGGAGCGGTTCGGATACGCAGTATTTT. It is translated as CASTGSGSDTQYF.

The rearrangement joins TRBV3-1 (or the pseudogene TRBV3-2) to TRBJ1-1; D is unclear. V lost 2 bases to trimming and J lost 5 bases, with 9 bases between them. This CDR3 has 13 residues. Germline V gene lookup returns CDR1 LGHDT and CDR2 YNNKEL (reference sequence). The CDR3 spells CASSQNLATEAFF. CDR3 nucleotides: TGTGCCAGCAGCCAAAATCTAGCGACTGAAGCTTTCTTT.

This clone has more than one count but fewer than ten. The J gene is TRBJ2-7, the V gene TRBV30; TRBD1 matches 9 bases. The CDR3 totals 11 residues. V shed 2 bases and J 13 bases; nucleotides not matched to a gene: 6. CDR1 is GTSNPN, CDR2 SVGIG, per germline (reference sequence). This chain's CDR3 is CAWSSRDRVYF. The DNA of the CDR3 is TGTGCCTGGAGTAGCCGGGACAGGGTATACTTC.

The rearrangement joins TRBV5-1 to TRBJ2-7; no clear D gene. Trimming removed 3 bases from V and 0 bases from J, with 7 bases in between. CDR3 size: 13 residues. The germline V gene encodes CDR1 SGHRS and CDR2 YFSETQ. The CDR3: CASSSPPSYEQYF. The CDR3 DNA follows: TGCGCCAGCAGCTCTCCCCCCTCCTACGAGCAGTACTTC.

V gene TRBV30 combines with J gene TRBJ1-5, with D possibly TRBD1 on 5 matching bases. The CDR3 runs 13 residues. Per the germline V gene, CDR1 is GTSNPN and CDR2 is SVGIG (reference sequence). V lost 2 bases and J 2 bases, leaving 7 bases between the germline ends. The CDR3 DNA reads TGTGCCTGGAGTCCACAGGGCAATCAGCCCCAGCATTTT. Translating gives CAWSPQGNQPQHF.

This chain uses TRBV18 with TRBJ1-2; D ambiguous. The CDR3 consists of 13 residues. The germline V gene has CDR1 KGHSH and CDR2 LQKENI. V shed 2 bases and J shed 3 bases, with 7 bases lying between them. The CDR3: CASSPGLDYGYTF. CDR3 DNA: TGTGCCAGCTCACCAGGGCTTGACTATGGCTACACCTTC. Variable domain in full (rest from reference TRBV18 and TRBJ1-2): NAGVMQNPRHLVRRRGQEARLRCSPMKGHSHVYWYRQLPEEGLKFMVYLQKENIIDESGMPKERFSAEFPKEGPSILRIQQVVRGDSAAYFCASSPGLDYGYTFGSGTRLTVV.

The rearrangement uses TRBV4-3 and TRBJ1-4; a weak D match, TRBD1 (5 bases). The germline V gene encodes CDR1 LGHNA and CDR2 YSLEER. V was shortened by 4 bases and J by 5 bases, with 14 bases between the two germline ends. The CDR3 totals 15 residues. The CDR3 coding sequence is TGCGCCAGCAGCCCACAGGTTACGCAGAATGAAAAACTGTTTTTT. This gives the protein CASSPQVTQNEKLFF.

The rearrangement uses TRBV24-1 and TRBJ2-3; tentatively, D is TRBD2 (6 bases). The germline V gene has CDR1 KGHDR and CDR2 SFDVKD. Trimming removed 3 bases from V and 6 bases from J, with 18 bases in between. The CDR3 length is 16 residues. The CDR3 spells CATSDRKAGLVDTQYF. CDR3 in DNA: TGTGCCACCAGTGATCGTAAGGCGGGGTTGGTGGATACGCAGTATTTT.

The CDR3 sequence is CASSLSGQVPTGELFF. The CDR3, as DNA: TGTGCCAGCAGTTTATCCGGACAGGTTCCCACCGGGGAGCTGTTTTTT. The rearrangement uses TRBV27 and TRBJ2-2, with 7 bases that match TRBD1. Germline CDR1 reads MNHEY; CDR2 reads SMNVEV (reference sequence). The CDR3 is 16 residues long. The V segment lost 0 bases and the J segment 4 bases; nucleotides outside the gene matches: 5.

This sequence joins TRBV6-2 or TRBV6-3 and TRBJ2-1; possibly TRBD2 for D (5 bases). CDR3 length equals 13 residues. Germline V CDR1 and CDR2: MNHEY, SVGEGT. Trimming cost V 5 bases and J 9 bases, with 14 bases left between them. As DNA, the CDR3 is TGTGCCAGCAGTCCCCCCCCTGGACTTGAGCAGTTCTTC. The encoded protein is CASSPPPGLEQFF.

This chain uses TRBV18 with TRBJ2-6; TRBD1 agrees at 7 bases. The V and J ends lost 2 bases and 8 bases, in that order; junction bases with no gene match: 9. The CDR3 consists of 16 residues. Germline V gives CDR1 KGHSH, CDR2 LQKENI. For the CDR3, the DNA is TGTGCCAGCTCACCAATATTTGAAGGGGGCACCAACGTCCTGACTTTC. Its protein is CASSPIFEGGTNVLTF.

The chain links TRBV12-3 or TRBV12-4 to TRBJ1-1; no definite D call. This CDR3 comprises 13 residues. Trimming removed 6 bases at V and 0 bases at J, with 8 bases between. Here the CDR3 reads CASSQVMNTEAFF. The CDR3 nucleotides are TGTGCCAGCAGCCAGGTAATGAACACTGAAGCTTTCTTT.

The chain joins TRBV7-2 to TRBJ1-2; D is possibly TRBD1 (5 bases). The CDR3 is 15 amino acids. Germline lookup yields CDR1 SGHTA and CDR2 FQGNSA. The V gene lost 5 bases and the J gene lost 2 bases, with 15 bases spanning the gap. The CDR3 DNA sequence: TGTGCCAGCAGCCCCACAGGCGGGGCGAACTATGGCTACACCTTC. Translated, it gives CASSPTGGANYGYTF.

This clone was counted a single time. The CDR3 region is CASSQRGGGGHKRLYF. CDR3 nucleotide sequence: TGTGCCAGCAGCCAACGGGGCGGCGGGGGCCACAAGAGACTATACTTC. V gene TRBV3-1 (or the pseudogene TRBV3-2) combines with J gene TRBJ2-5; D might be TRBD2 (7 bases). CDR1 is LGHDT, CDR2 YNNKEL, per germline (reference sequence). The CDR3 has 16 residues. V shed 2 bases and J shed 14 bases, with 27 bases lying between them.